This is a list of T cell receptor beta chains from one sample in a study of identical twins. TCRdb ran MiXCR on the 5' RACE reads and lists one entry per CDR3 protein. This sample has 750,000 to 950,000 distinct CDR3 sequences, with about 12% found just once. This sample was shared with a second study, whose subject was yellow fever vaccine responses in identical twins.

The sequencing sample was made of PBMCs. These receptors were collected from a woman aged 18-29 years in good health. Both conserved end residues are part of each CDR3. Fields, in order: clone size, V gene, J gene, D gene, CDR3 protein, CDR3 DNA. A D gene is named only where the DNA matches it firmly. Only some rows state a clone size, as once, few, many or a class for expanded clones.

>NA|TRBV7-9|TRBJ1-5|NA
CASSLGSGGGVNQPQHF
TGTGCCAGCAGCTTAGGTAGCGGGGGAGGGGTGAATCAGCCCCAGCATTTT
>NA|TRBV7-7|TRBJ2-1|NA
CASSPDQGPYNEQFF
TGTGCCAGCAGCCCAGATCAGGGACCCTACAATGAGCAGTTCTTC
>many|TRBV5-1|TRBJ2-7|NA
CASSLIREQAGFYEQYF
TGCGCCAGCAGCTTGATCCGAGAACAAGCAGGGTTCTACGAGCAGTACTTC
>few|TRBV7-2|TRBJ2-3|NA
CASSSAPGGAGDTQYF
TGTGCCAGCAGCTCCGCCCCGGGGGGCGCGGGAGATACGCAGTATTTT
>NA|TRBV29-1|TRBJ2-1|NA
CSVNTNEQFF
TGCAGCGTGAACACTAATGAGCAGTTCTTC
>NA|TRBV5-6|TRBJ2-1|TRBD2
CASSHLLAGLYNEQFF
TGTGCCAGCAGCCACCTCCTAGCGGGATTATACAATGAGCAGTTCTTC
>few|TRBV5-8|TRBJ2-3|TRBD2
CASRATGGITDTQYF
TGTGCCAGCAGGGCAACGGGGGGGATCACAGATACGCAGTATTTT
>many|TRBV4-1|TRBJ1-4|NA
CASSQEQQVGEKLFF
TGCGCCAGCAGCCAAGAACAACAGGTTGGCGAAAAACTGTTTTTT
>few|TRBV15|TRBJ2-5|NA
CATSSVGGETQYF
TGTGCCACCAGCAGCGTCGGGGGAGAGACCCAGTACTTC
>NA|TRBV20-1|TRBJ2-5|TRBD1
CSARVRGQGKQETQYF
TGCAGTGCTAGAGTCCGGGGACAGGGGAAACAAGAGACCCAGTACTTC
>few|TRBV6-1|TRBJ2-5|NA
CASSEVTSRDQYQETQYF
TGTGCCAGCAGTGAAGTGACCTCTCGCGACCAGTACCAAGAGACCCAGTACTTC
>NA|TRBV3-1|TRBJ2-1|TRBD2
CASSQDPYSGGYNEQFF
TGTGCCAGCAGCCAAGATCCGTATAGCGGGGGGTACAATGAGCAGTTCTTC
>few|TRBV7-2|TRBJ2-7|NA
CASSLSSVTYNLREQYF
TGTGCCAGCAGCTTAAGTAGCGTCACATACAACCTACGAGAGCAGTACTTC
>NA|TRBV4-2|TRBJ1-3|NA
CASSQQTISGNTIYF
TGTGCCAGCAGCCAACAAACGATCTCTGGAAACACCATATATTTT
>few|TRBV19|TRBJ2-5|NA
CASSIGGGQETQYF
TGTGCCAGTAGTATAGGAGGCGGGCAAGAGACCCAGTACTTC
>NA|TRBV7-3|TRBJ2-1|NA
CASSPRGALSSYNEQFF
TGTGCCAGCAGCCCCCGGGGTGCATTGAGCTCCTACAATGAGCAGTTCTTC
>NA|TRBV5-5|TRBJ2-1|TRBD2
CASSLVGSGVSYNEQFF
TGTGCCAGCAGCTTGGTTGGTAGCGGGGTCTCCTACAATGAGCAGTTCTTC
>NA|TRBV29-1|TRBJ2-2|NA
CSVGESYTGELFF
TGCAGCGTTGGCGAGTCTTACACCGGGGAGCTGTTTTTT
>few|TRBV4-1|TRBJ2-1|NA
CASSHGKGGLRYNEQFF
TGCGCCAGCAGCCACGGAAAAGGGGGGCTACGATACAATGAGCAGTTCTTC
>many|TRBV6-1|TRBJ2-6|NA
CASSSGPANVLTF
TGTGCCAGCAGCTCCGGACCGGCGAACGTCCTGACTTTC
>few|TRBV5-1|TRBJ2-5|TRBD2
CASSLTGTSFLGGQYF
TGCGCCAGCAGCTTGACCGGGACTAGTTTCCTCGGGGGCCAGTACTTC
>NA|TRBV12-3/TRBV12-4|TRBJ1-5|NA
CASSRLSGTNQPQHF
TGTGCCAGCAGCCGCCTTTCGGGGACCAATCAGCCCCAGCATTTT
>NA|TRBV19|TRBJ2-2|TRBD2
CASRLAGITGELFF
TGTGCCAGTAGACTAGCGGGGATCACCGGGGAGCTGTTTTTT
>many|TRBV12-3/TRBV12-4|TRBJ1-5|NA
CASSLRTVGNQPQHF
TGTGCCAGCAGTTTAAGGACAGTGGGCAATCAGCCCCAGCATTTT
>many|TRBV28|TRBJ1-2|TRBD1
CASSLLVGQNYGYTF
TGTGCCAGCAGTTTATTAGTGGGACAGAACTATGGCTACACCTTC
>NA|TRBV5-1|TRBJ1-2|TRBD1
CASSLETGYGYTF
TGCGCCAGCAGCTTGGAGACAGGGTATGGCTACACCTTC
>NA|TRBV6-1|TRBJ2-2|NA
CASSTRDAGELFF
TGTGCCAGCAGCACCCGGGACGCCGGGGAGCTGTTTTTT
>few|TRBV4-1|TRBJ1-1|NA
CASSQEWGTEAFF
TGCGCCAGCAGCCAAGAATGGGGCACTGAAGCTTTCTTT
>NA|TRBV10-2|TRBJ1-5|TRBD1
CASSGTGVQPQHF
TGCGCCAGCAGTGGGACAGGGGTCCAGCCCCAGCATTTT
>few|TRBV7-3|TRBJ2-1|NA
CASSSGAGYYNEQFF
TGTGCCAGCAGCTCCGGGGCAGGGTACTACAATGAGCAGTTCTTC
>few|TRBV20-1|TRBJ2-3|TRBD2
CSATRTSGSLTDTQYF
TGCAGTGCTACTAGGACTAGCGGGAGCCTAACAGATACGCAGTATTTT
>few|TRBV10-1|TRBJ2-3|NA
CASSEAPGDTQYF
TGCGCCAGCAGTGAGGCCCCGGGGGATACGCAGTATTTT
>NA|TRBV20-1|TRBJ2-2|NA
CSARAGTPANTGELFF
TGCAGTGCTAGAGCCGGGACACCCGCGAACACCGGGGAGCTGTTTTTT
>many|TRBV12-3/TRBV12-4|TRBJ1-4|NA
CASSSRQTNEKLFF
TGTGCCAGCAGTTCCCGACAAACTAATGAAAAACTGTTTTTT
>NA|TRBV5-6|TRBJ2-5|TRBD1
CASSPADRVGTQYF
TGTGCCAGCAGCCCCGCCGACAGGGTAGGAACCCAGTACTTC
>NA|TRBV24-1|TRBJ2-1|TRBD1
CATSDSTVPGQGHYEQFF
TGTGCCACCAGTGACTCAACGGTACCGGGACAGGGTCATTATGAGCAGTTCTTC
>NA|TRBV20-1|TRBJ1-5|TRBD1
CSATTGGSNQPQHF
TGCAGTGCCACCACAGGGGGTAGCAATCAGCCCCAGCATTTT
>NA|TRBV5-1|TRBJ2-1|NA
CATRTTSGNEQFF
TGCGCCACGCGGACTACCTCGGGCAATGAGCAGTTCTTC
>NA|TRBV6-5|TRBJ1-2|NA
CASSYNSPGAEINYGYTF
TGTGCCAGCAGTTATAATTCCCCAGGGGCCGAAATTAACTATGGCTACACCTTC
>few|TRBV24-1|TRBJ2-7|TRBD1
CATGQGATHEQYF
TGTGCCACAGGACAGGGGGCAACCCACGAGCAGTACTTC
>few|TRBV7-9|TRBJ1-2|NA
CASSSYTF
TGTGCCAGCAGCTCCTACACCTTC
>few|TRBV5-1|TRBJ2-5|NA
CASSPDPKETQYF
TGCGCCAGCAGCCCGGACCCTAAAGAGACCCAGTACTTC
>many|TRBV9|TRBJ2-7|TRBD2
CASSETLAGVYEQYF
TGTGCCAGCAGCGAGACCCTAGCGGGAGTCTACGAGCAGTACTTC
>many|TRBV28|TRBJ1-4|TRBD1
CASSLGTELFF
TGTGCCAGCAGTTTAGGGACAGAACTGTTTTTT
>NA|TRBV6-1|TRBJ2-2|TRBD1
CASSDPVQGAKNGELFF
TGTGCCAGCAGTGACCCCGTCCAGGGGGCTAAAAACGGGGAGCTGTTTTTT
>few|TRBV12-3/TRBV12-4|TRBJ2-2|NA
CASSLSMAGANGELFF
TGTGCCAGCAGTTTGTCTATGGCAGGGGCGAACGGGGAGCTGTTTTTT
>many|TRBV24-1|TRBJ1-5|NA
CATSARYSNQPQHF
TGTGCCACCAGTGCCCGCTATAGCAATCAGCCCCAGCATTTT
>NA|TRBV10-3|TRBJ1-6|NA
CAISIGVDNSPLHF
TGTGCCATCAGTATCGGTGTAGATAATTCACCCCTCCACTTT
>NA|TRBV20-1|TRBJ2-1|NA
CRALSDDEQFF
TGCAGAGCCCTGTCGGACGATGAGCAGTTCTTC
>NA|TRBV5-1|TRBJ2-3|TRBD1
CASSLGHRGLSTDTQYF
TGCGCCAGCAGCTTGGGCCACAGGGGGCTTAGCACAGATACGCAGTATTTT
>NA|TRBV7-6|TRBJ2-2|NA
CASSPWRAGELFF
TGTGCCAGCAGCCCCTGGCGGGCCGGGGAGCTGTTTTTT
>NA|TRBV24-1|TRBJ2-2|NA
CATSDSGWDTGELFF
TGTGCCACCAGTGATAGCGGATGGGACACCGGGGAGCTGTTTTTT
>few|TRBV12-5|TRBJ2-1|NA
CASGLTGTNSYNEQFF
TGTGCTAGTGGTTTGACAGGGACAAACTCCTACAATGAGCAGTTCTTC
>many|TRBV7-9|TRBJ1-5|NA
CASSGGPFQPQHF
TGTGCCAGCAGCGGGGGCCCCTTTCAGCCCCAGCATTTT
>NA|TRBV29-1|TRBJ2-1|TRBD2
CSVEITSGRRNEQFF
TGCAGCGTTGAAATTACTAGCGGGAGGCGTAATGAGCAGTTCTTC
>NA|TRBV4-1|TRBJ2-2|TRBD1
CASSQPDRGTGELFF
TGCGCCAGCAGCCAACCGGACAGGGGTACCGGGGAGCTGTTTTTT
>NA|TRBV2|TRBJ2-3|NA
CASSEVPAGLSDTQYF
TGTGCCAGCAGTGAAGTCCCTGCGGGACTGTCAGATACGCAGTATTTT